The 14 T cell receptor beta chains presented below share a single source sample, sequenced in a study of T cell repertoires in cytomegalovirus infection. From the reads, TCRdb called clonotypes with MiXCR, one entry per CDR3 protein. Of 200,000 to 300,000 distinct CDR3 sequences in the sample, about an eighth were seen once. The material sequenced was PBMCs. Receptors originate from a human donor in good health (CMV status not recorded). Some clones in this sample may be carry-over from other donors' samples.

The rearrangement links TRBV6-2 or TRBV6-3 to TRBJ1-5, with D perhaps matching TRBD1 (5 bases). This CDR3 has 14 amino acids. Per germline, CDR1 MNHEY and CDR2 SVGEGT. V lost 5 bases and J 1 base, leaving 9 bases between the germline ends. Written as DNA, the CDR3 is TGTGCCAGCAGTAACAGGTGGAGCAATCAGCCCCAGCATTTT. It is translated as CASSNRWSNQPQHF.

This clonotype came up a few times. The chain links TRBV20-1 to TRBJ2-5, with TRBD2 as a possible D gene (6 bases). Germline values: CDR1 DFQATT, CDR2 SNEGSKA (reference sequence). The CDR3 contains 15 residues. With 0 bases removed from V and 7 bases from J, the gap between germline ends came to 18 bases. CDR3 sequence (DNA): TGCAGTGCTAGAGATCAGCCCTCCGGGGGTGGGACCCAGTACTTC. This sequence encodes CSARDQPSGGGTQYF.

This clonotype was seen ten or more times. The V call is TRBV7-2, the J call TRBJ1-1, with D unresolved. This CDR3 contains 13 residues. Trimming shortened V by 6 bases and J by 5 bases, and 13 bases separated the two germline ends. Per germline, CDR1 SGHTA and CDR2 FQGNSA. DNA of the CDR3: TGTGCCAGCAGACGACACATCCGGACTGAAGCTTTCTTT. Protein: CASRRHIRTEAFF.

This clonotype has a count of ten or more. The gene calls are TRBV6-5 and TRBJ2-7, with 9 bases matching TRBD1. The V segment lost 8 bases and the J segment 7 bases; nucleotides outside the gene matches: 12. The CDR3 loop spans 14 amino acids. Germline V gene data show CDR1 as MNHEY and CDR2 as SVGAGI. The CDR3 protein is CASHTGTGSEEQYF. CDR3 nucleotides: TGTGCCAGCCATACCGGGACAGGGAGCGAGGAGCAGTACTTC.

This clonotype was found many times. The V and J genes are TRBV7-3 and TRBJ2-5; 7 nucleotides line up with TRBD2. Trimming took 5 bases from V and 7 from J; bases not matched to a gene: 10. CDR3 length: 14 amino acids. CDR1 is SGHTA and CDR2 is FQGTGA in the germline V gene. For the CDR3, the DNA is TGTGCCAGCAGCCCCCTAGCGGTCCGGGGGACCCAGTACTTC. It specifies CASSPLAVRGTQYF.

V is TRBV19 and J is TRBJ1-2; TRBD1 is a possible D gene (5 bases). Trimming removed 4 bases at V and 7 bases at J, with 16 bases between. Germline lookup yields CDR1 LNHDA and CDR2 SQIVND (reference sequence). This CDR3 contains 14 residues. CDR3 sequence: CASSTPPDRRGYTF. The CDR3 DNA reads TGTGCCAGTAGTACCCCCCCAGACAGACGTGGCTACACCTTC.

Ten or more counts support this clonotype. The V gene is TRBV7-2, the J gene TRBJ2-5; D possibly uses TRBD1 or TRBD2 (5 bases each). In germline, CDR1 is SGHTA, CDR2 FQGNSA. The CDR3 is made up of 16 amino acids. The V end lost 0 bases, the J end lost 2 bases, and 13 bases lay between the germline ends. CDR3 sequence: CASSLAMGVPQETQYF. CDR3 DNA: TGTGCCAGCAGCTTAGCGATGGGGGTGCCTCAAGAGACCCAGTACTTC.

This clonotype has ten or more counts. The chain joins TRBV12-3 or TRBV12-4 to TRBJ2-7; TRBD1 matches 7 bases. V lost 7 bases, J lost 4 bases, and 7 bases stayed unmatched. The CDR3 is 13 amino acids. This chain's CDR3 is CASKLTGRYEQYF. The DNA for the CDR3 is TGTGCCAGCAAATTGACAGGGAGATACGAGCAGTACTTC.

This chain connects TRBV18 to TRBJ2-7; no firm D call. The V end lost 2 bases, the J end lost 6 bases, and 11 bases lay between the germline ends. This CDR3 has 13 amino acids. Germline loops: CDR1 KGHSH, CDR2 LQKENI. This chain's CDR3 is CASSPGTEIEQYF. The CDR3 DNA follows: TGTGCCAGCTCACCAGGAACAGAGATCGAGCAGTACTTC.

The chain has TRBV6-6 and TRBJ1-5; D is unresolved. Germline V gives CDR1 MNHNY, CDR2 SVGAGI (reference sequence). CDR3 size: 14 residues. The V end was cut by 3 bases, the J end by 1 base, with 7 bases between. The DNA for the CDR3 is TGTGCCAGCAGTTATGGCAGGAGCAATCAGCCCCAGCATTTT. It translates to CASSYGRSNQPQHF.

This clonotype was seen more than once but under ten times. This sequence joins TRBV7-9 and TRBJ2-1; D uncertain. Germline CDR1 is SEHNR and CDR2 is FQNEAQ (reference sequence). V gave up 5 bases and J gave up 4 bases, with 6 bases separating them. The CDR3 is 12 residues long. CDR3 sequence: CASSLKYNEQFF. CDR3 bases: TGTGCCAGCAGCCTCAAATACAATGAGCAGTTCTTC. Based on the CDR3 plus reference TRBV7-9 and TRBJ2-1, the full variable domain is DTGVSQNPRHKITKRGQNVTFRCDPISEHNRLYWYRQTLGQGPEFLTYFQNEAQLEKSRLLSDRFSAERPKGSFSTLEIQRTEQGDSAMYLCASSLKYNEQFFGPGTRLTVL.

This clonotype was found many times. The chain combines TRBV29-1 with TRBJ2-7; D unclear. V lost 7 bases and J lost 6, with 13 bases in between. Germline assignment: CDR1 SQVTM and CDR2 ANQGSEA. The CDR3 contains 11 residues. As DNA, the CDR3 is TGCAGCGGAGCTAGTGGTCCCGAGCAGTACTTC. It codes for CSGASGPEQYF.

There are many counts of this clonotype. The CDR3 DNA sequence: TGCAGCGTTGAAGGGACTAGCGGGGATTCCTACAATGAGCAGTTCTTC. Translating gives CSVEGTSGDSYNEQFF. The J gene is TRBJ2-1, the V gene TRBV29-1; TRBD2 agrees at 12 bases. V shed 1 base and J 1 base; nucleotides not matched to a gene: 2. There are 16 residues in the CDR3. Germline V gives CDR1 SQVTM, CDR2 ANQGSEA.

At least ten counts were recorded for this clonotype. The chain has TRBV6-2 or TRBV6-3 and TRBJ2-1; the match to TRBD2 covers 15 bases. This CDR3 is 18 amino acids long. The germline V gene has CDR1 MNHEY and CDR2 SVGEGT. With V trimmed by 2 bases and J by 7 bases, 9 bases remained unmatched. CDR3 sequence: CASSYPPGLAGGWNEQFF. The CDR3 DNA reads TGTGCCAGCAGTTACCCGCCCGGACTAGCGGGAGGGTGGAATGAGCAGTTCTTC.